This T cell receptor beta chain emerged from a study of T cell responses to AZD1222 COVID-19 vaccine. Study outcomes and limitations: Donors were largely white British and mainly female; clonal diversity was possibly underestimated.

Repertoires were generated with immunoSEQ multiplex PCR, while TCRdb's copy carries only in-frame clones and drops some. The sample comprises about 100,000 clones, nearly 90% of which are singletons, and roughly 5% rests with the top ten. Trimming shortened V by 7 bases and J by 0 bases, and 9 bases separated the two germline ends. The germline V gene encodes CDR1 GTSNPN and CDR2 SVGIG (reference sequence). The CDR3 has 12 residues. On this clone: The antigen remains undetermined.

This TCR was sampled from an adult who received the AZD1222 COVID-19 vaccine. The chain employs TRBV30 and TRBJ1-1, with no clear D. The sequenced sample was peripheral blood, obtained 28 days after the second AZD1222 dose. Here the CDR3 reads CALGRVNTEAFF. The CDR3 DNA sequence: TGTGCCTTGGGGAGGGTGAACACTGAAGCTTTCTTT. The full variable domain, in which reference TRBV30 and TRBJ1-1 provide the parts outside the CDR3, is SQTIHQWPATLVQPVGSPLSLECTVEGTSNPNLYWYRQAAGRGLQLLFYSVGIGQISSEVPQNLSASRPQDRQFILSSKKLLLSDSGFYLCALGRVNTEAFFGQGTRLTVV.